These T cell receptor beta chains were read from a single sample in a study of shared clonotypes between healthy human individuals. Assay used: immunoSEQ multiplex PCR; TCRdb lists only in-frame clones, some missing. The table shows over 1.4 million clones, with approximately 96% occurring only once. The source material was naive CD4+ T cells sorted from blood. These TCRs come from a young man in good health. The CDR3 runs from the conserved cysteine through the conserved F or W. The order of the fields is clone size, V gene, J gene, D gene, CDR3 DNA, CDR3 protein. D genes are given only for firm matches. Rows give clone size only sometimes, using once, few, many, or a class for an expanded clone.

>-|TRBV7-2|TRBJ2-3|-
TGTGCCAGCAGCCCCAGTACAGATACGCAGTATTTT
CASSPSTDTQYF
>-|TRBV15|TRBJ2-7|-
TGTGCCACCAGCAGAGGACCCTCCTACGAGCAGTACTTC
CATSRGPSYEQYF
>-|TRBV30|TRBJ2-7|-
TGTGCCTGGAAACCCCCTTCGAATGGGGTCTACGAGCAGTACTTC
CAWKPPSNGVYEQYF
>-|TRBV2|TRBJ2-1|TRBD2
TGTGCCAGCAGTGTGACTAGCGGACCCTACAATGAGCAGTTCTTC
CASSVTSGPYNEQFF
>-|TRBV29-1|TRBJ2-7|TRBD2
TGCAGCGTTGCGGGACTAGCGGGAGGGTTATCCTACGAGCAGTACTTC
CSVAGLAGGLSYEQYF
>-|TRBV18|TRBJ1-4|TRBD1
TGTGCCAGCTCACCATTAGGGGGCGATGAAAAACTGTTTTTT
CASSPLGGDEKLFF
>once|TRBV2|TRBJ1-5|-
TGTGCCAGCGGGGGACCGAACAATCAGCCCCAGCATTTT
CASGGPNNQPQHF
>-|TRBV28|TRBJ1-2|-
TGTGCCAGCAGTTTCCGGGGCCTAGGAGGCTACACCTTC
CASSFRGLGGYTF
>once|TRBV28|TRBJ1-2|-
TGTGCCAGCAGTTTAGAGGGACTCGGCTACACCTTC
CASSLEGLGYTF
>-|TRBV2|TRBJ1-1|-
TGTGCCAGCAGTGTCCTCACTGAAGCTTTCTTT
CASSVLTEAFF
>-|TRBV19|TRBJ2-2|TRBD1
TGTGCCAGTAGCCAAACGGGACAGGCGAACACCGGGGAGCTGTTTTTT
CASSQTGQANTGELFF
>-|TRBV19|TRBJ2-6|TRBD1
TGTGCCAGTAGGTGGACAGGGTCTGGGGCCAACGTCCTGACTTTC
CASRWTGSGANVLTF
>-|TRBV28|TRBJ1-1|TRBD1
TGTGCCAGCAGTTTTTGGACAGGGCTCGACACTGAAGCTTTCTTT
CASSFWTGLDTEAFF
>-|TRBV10-3|TRBJ1-4|-
TGTGCCATCAGTGAGTCAGGCACCATTGAAAAACTGTTTTTT
CAISESGTIEKLFF
>-|TRBV18|TRBJ2-7|TRBD1
TGTGCCAGCTCACCATGGGACAGGGGTACCTACGAGCAGTACTTC
CASSPWDRGTYEQYF
>-|TRBV18|TRBJ2-7|TRBD2
TGTGCCAGCTCACCACCGTGGACTAGCGGGAGCAGGGACGAGCAGTACTTC
CASSPPWTSGSRDEQYF
>-|TRBV21-1|TRBJ2-5|-
TGTGCCAGCAGCAAAGCGAGTAGGGGCCCTCAAGAGACCCAGTACTTC
CASSKASRGPQETQYF
>-|TRBV5-1|TRBJ2-3|-
TGCGCCGGCAGCGTTTCCACAGATACGCAGTATTTT
CAGSVSTDTQYF
>-|TRBV10-3|TRBJ2-1|-
TGTGCCATCAGTGAGTCAATAATAGCGGATGACAATGAGCAGTTCTTC
CAISESIIADDNEQFF
>-|TRBV5-5|TRBJ2-1|-
TGTGCCAGCAGCTGGGGACAAGGTAGGAATGAGCAGTTCTTC
CASSWGQGRNEQFF
>-|TRBV7-9|TRBJ2-5|-
TGTGCCAGCAGCAAGAGGGGGGAAGAGACCCAGTACTTC
CASSKRGEETQYF
>-|TRBV5-1|TRBJ2-1|-
TGCGCCAGCAGCGTACCTTCCAGCTCCTACAATGAGCAGTTCTTC
CASSVPSSSYNEQFF
>-|TRBV30|TRBJ1-1|TRBD1
TGTGCCAGGGACAGGGTGAACACTGAAGCTTTCTTT
CARDRVNTEAFF
>-|TRBV28|TRBJ1-1|TRBD1
TGTGCCAGCAGGCGGGGACAGTCAGGAGGCACTGAAGCTTTCTTT
CASRRGQSGGTEAFF
>once|TRBV27|TRBJ2-6|-
TGTGCCAGCAGTTCCAGGGACTCTGGGGCCAACGTCCTGACTTTC
CASSSRDSGANVLTF
>-|TRBV7-9|TRBJ1-1|TRBD1
TGTGCCAGCAGCCTGGGACAGCTGATGAACACTGAAGCTTTCTTT
CASSLGQLMNTEAFF
>-|TRBV18|TRBJ1-1|-
TGTGCCAGCTCGATGGAACAGGGCTCCACTGAAGCTTTCTTT
CASSMEQGSTEAFF
>few|TRBV18|TRBJ2-7|-
TGTGCCAGCTCACCGGCCTACGAGCAGTACTTC
CASSPAYEQYF
>-|TRBV5-1|TRBJ2-2|-
TGCGCCAGCAGCCCCTTCTTTGGACTCGGAGACGGGGAGCTGTTTTTT
CASSPFFGLGDGELFF
>-|TRBV7-2|TRBJ2-7|TRBD1
TGTGCCAGCAGGGGACAGGGCTACGAGCAGTACTTC
CASRGQGYEQYF
>-|TRBV5-4|TRBJ2-7|TRBD2
TGTGCCAGCAGCTTGGTATTGGTTCAGGGAGGGTTTTCCTACGAGCAGTACTTC
CASSLVLVQGGFSYEQYF
>-|TRBV27|TRBJ2-4|TRBD2
TGTGCCAGCAGTTTATCATTAGCGGGGACAACCCAGGGGAACATTCAGTACTTC
CASSLSLAGTTQGNIQYF
>-|TRBV14|TRBJ2-7|-
TGTGCCAGCAGCCAAGCGGGGTCCACCTGGCGGTACTTC
CASSQAGSTWRYF
>-|TRBV7-8|TRBJ1-5|TRBD1
TGTGCCAGCAGCCCTAGGACAGGGGAATATCAGCCCCAGCATTTT
CASSPRTGEYQPQHF
>-|TRBV21-1|TRBJ2-1|-
TGTGCCAGCAGCAAAAATGCGGGAGGGTGGCTTAACTCCTACAATGAGCAGTTCTTC
CASSKNAGGWLNSYNEQFF
>-|TRBV11-2|TRBJ1-2|-
TGTGCCAGCAGCATAAAAGGGGCTCGGTATGGCTACACCTTC
CASSIKGARYGYTF
>-|TRBV19|TRBJ2-3|-
TGTGCCAGTAGTACCTCCAGGGGTCGGGGCACAGATACGCAGTATTTT
CASSTSRGRGTDTQYF
>-|TRBV6-1|TRBJ1-4|-
TGTGCCAGCAGTGATCGGGCAACGTCAACTAATGAAAAACTGTTTTTT
CASSDRATSTNEKLFF
>-|TRBV7-3|TRBJ2-1|TRBD2
TGTGCCAGCAGCTTATTTACGGGAGGAACCTACAATGAGCAGTTCTTC
CASSLFTGGTYNEQFF
>-|TRBV28|TRBJ2-5|TRBD2
TGTGCCACCGGTATAGCGGGGGGAGAGACCCAGTACTTC
CATGIAGGETQYF
>-|TRBV29-1|TRBJ2-1|-
TGCAGCGTTGGCAACAATGAGCAGTTCTTC
CSVGNNEQFF
>-|TRBV4-3|TRBJ1-1|TRBD1
TGCGCCAGCAGCCATACAGGGGGCACTGAAGCTTTCTTT
CASSHTGGTEAFF
>-|TRBV6-6|TRBJ2-3|-
TGTGCCAGCAGGTACCGGGACTTAACAGATACGCAGTATTTT
CASRYRDLTDTQYF
>-|TRBV7-2|TRBJ2-2|-
TGTGCCAGCAGCTTATACGTGGGGACCGGTGAAACCGGGGAGCTGTTTTTT
CASSLYVGTGETGELFF
>once|TRBV4-2|TRBJ1-4|TRBD1
TGTGCCAGCAGCCAAGATAGGGGACAGGCGGAAAAACTGTTTTTT
CASSQDRGQAEKLFF
>-|TRBV7-9|TRBJ1-3|TRBD1
TGTGCCAGCAGCGTGCACAGGGGGTCTTCTGGAAACACCATATATTTT
CASSVHRGSSGNTIYF
>-|TRBV5-1|TRBJ2-3|TRBD2
TGCGCCAGCAGCAGACTAGCGGGAGCCGGCACAGATACGCAGTATTTT
CASSRLAGAGTDTQYF
>-|TRBV7-8|TRBJ2-3|-
TGTGCCAGCAGCTTAGATGCAATGACGCAGTATTTT
CASSLDAMTQYF
>-|TRBV5-1|TRBJ1-2|-
TGCGCCAGCAGCTTACAGGACAACTATGGCTACACCTTC
CASSLQDNYGYTF
>once|TRBV19|TRBJ1-5|-
TGTGCCAGTAGTATGAGTTTCGGGGGTCCGGATCAGCCCCAGCATTTT
CASSMSFGGPDQPQHF
>-|TRBV5-1|TRBJ1-4|-
TGCGCCAGCAGCTTGGACGGAGTGGAAAAACTGTTTTTT
CASSLDGVEKLFF
>-|TRBV20-1|TRBJ1-1|-
TGCAGTGCTCGCGAAGCTTTCTTT
CSAREAFF
>-|TRBV5-1|TRBJ2-1|TRBD2
TGCGCCAGCAGCGGCCTACCCGGGACTAGTAGCTTAGATGAGCAGTTCTTC
CASSGLPGTSSLDEQFF
>-|TRBV18|TRBJ2-2|-
TGTGCCAGCTCACCACTAGGAGGGCCTAAAACCGGGGAGCTGTTTTTT
CASSPLGGPKTGELFF
>once|TRBV5-1|TRBJ2-1|-
TGCGCCAGCAGCTTGCGTAGCTCGGGGGGCGGTGAGCAGTTCTTC
CASSLRSSGGGEQFF
>-|TRBV6-6|TRBJ1-2|-
TGTGCCAGCAGTGGACACCGGGGCTATCGAGATGGCTACACCTTC
CASSGHRGYRDGYTF
>-|TRBV18|TRBJ2-2|TRBD2
TGTGCCAGCTCACGAACCGGGACTAGCGGGAACTCGAACACCGGGGAGCTGTTTTTT
CASSRTGTSGNSNTGELFF
>once|TRBV7-9|TRBJ2-7|-
TGTGCCAGCAGCTTAGGGTCCGGGAGTCTCCTCGAGCAGTACTTC
CASSLGSGSLLEQYF